A selection of T cell receptor beta chains follows, all from one sample in a study of T cell responses to AZD1222 COVID-19 vaccine. Using immunoSEQ multiplex PCR, the repertoire was profiled, and TCRdb retains in-frame clones only, with some absent. This sample yields about 150,000 clones, of which approximately 85% are seen a single time; roughly 4.3% belongs to the top ten. The specimen was peripheral blood, collected on day 0 of MenACWY control vaccination. These receptors all stem from an adult in good health. Each CDR3 is given with its conserved first and last residue. Fields, in order: V gene, clone size, J gene, D gene, CDR3 DNA, CDR3 protein. A D gene is named only where the DNA matches it firmly. A clone size is listed for some rows: how often the clone was seen (once, few, many), or a class if it is expanded.

>TRBV9|NA|TRBJ1-6|NA
TGTGCCAGCAGCGTGGAGAGCTCCTATAATTCACCCCTCCACTTT
CASSVESSYNSPLHF
>TRBV19|few|TRBJ1-6|NA
TGTGCCAGTAGTTTCAGCTCCTATAATTCACCCCTCCACTTT
CASSFSSYNSPLHF
>TRBV4-1|NA|TRBJ1-2|TRBD1
TGCGCCAGCAGCCCCTTGGACAGGGCTAACTATGGCTACACCTTC
CASSPLDRANYGYTF
>TRBV5-1|NA|TRBJ1-6|NA
TGCGCCAGCAGCTTGGAAGGGACGGGGAATTCACCCCTCCACTTT
CASSLEGTGNSPLHF
>TRBV5-4|NA|TRBJ1-1|TRBD1
TGTGCCAGCAGAACCGGGACAGGGGGTGAAGCTTTCTTT
CASRTGTGGEAFF
>TRBV3-1/TRBV3-2|NA|TRBJ1-3|NA
TGTGCCAGCAGCCAGGGAACGGCTGGAAACACCATATATTTT
CASSQGTAGNTIYF
>TRBV19|few|TRBJ2-1|NA
TGTGCCAGTAGTATGCGTAGCTCGGCGGGCAATGAGCAGTTCTTC
CASSMRSSAGNEQFF
>TRBV7-8|once|TRBJ2-2|NA
TGTGCCAGCAGCTTATTAGGGGGGATGGCCGGGGAGCTGTTTTTT
CASSLLGGMAGELFF
>TRBV6-1|NA|TRBJ1-2|NA
TGTGCCAGCAGTGGGCCGGCAGGACTTCAAATAAACTATGGCTACACCTTC
CASSGPAGLQINYGYTF
>TRBV5-1|NA|TRBJ1-2|NA
TGCGCCAGCAGCTTGGTCTCCGGGCTGGACAGCGAACTACCCCATACCTTC
CASSLVSGLDSELPHTF